The entry below describes one T cell receptor beta chain. Its target is unknown. Profiled with immunoSEQ multiplex PCR; TCRdb holds only in-frame clones, not every one. The sample yields 150,000 to 200,000 clones, 84% seen once. The record originates from a study of cytomegalovirus exposure and HLA in healthy donors. Study findings and constraints: In vitro data verified a few CMV-associated chains as specific for CMV antigens.

The sequenced material came from PBMCs. This receptor was obtained from a man younger than 40 in good health and CMV-seropositive.

The CDR3 is CASSEAGSNQPQHF. Here the CDR3 DNA reads TGTGCCAGCAGTGAGGCGGGTAGCAATCAGCCCCAGCATTTT. The chain links TRBV2 to TRBJ1-5; no firm D call. Germline V gene lookup returns CDR1 SNHLY and CDR2 FYNNEI. This CDR3 spans 14 amino acids. V gave up 3 bases and J gave up 0 bases, with 6 bases separating them. Complete variable domain (other parts from reference TRBV2 and TRBJ1-5): EPEVTQTPSHQVTQMGQEVILRCVPISNHLYFYWYRQILGQKVEFLVSFYNNEISEKSEIFDDQFSVERPDGSNFTLKIRSTKLEDSAMYFCASSEAGSNQPQHFGDGTRLSIL.